This TCR beta chain is from a study of blood T cell repertoires in COVID-19. Overall study: T cells, B-cell-depleted T cells, or PBMCs supplied cDNA or gDNA.

The junction had 8 bases not matched to a gene; V was cut back by 5 bases and J by 1 base. The CDR3 spans 15 residues. Germline V lookup: CDR1 SGHVS, CDR2 FQNEAQ. The cohort comprised adults aged roughly 18 to 90 years residing in 24 US areas. Data came from immunoSEQ multiplex PCR; TCRdb stores just in-frame clones and leaves some out. The data hold hundreds of thousands of clones, with around 82% observed a single time. Sample: PBMCs or T cells enriched from blood (not recorded which). The TCR originated in a woman in her 50s who had been exposed to COVID-19. V and J are TRBV7-8 and TRBJ2-7, with 7 bases identical to TRBD1. The CDR3 is CASSTRDRLSYEQYF. CDR3 nucleotides: TGTGCCAGCAGCACTCGGGACAGACTATCCTACGAGCAGTACTTC.